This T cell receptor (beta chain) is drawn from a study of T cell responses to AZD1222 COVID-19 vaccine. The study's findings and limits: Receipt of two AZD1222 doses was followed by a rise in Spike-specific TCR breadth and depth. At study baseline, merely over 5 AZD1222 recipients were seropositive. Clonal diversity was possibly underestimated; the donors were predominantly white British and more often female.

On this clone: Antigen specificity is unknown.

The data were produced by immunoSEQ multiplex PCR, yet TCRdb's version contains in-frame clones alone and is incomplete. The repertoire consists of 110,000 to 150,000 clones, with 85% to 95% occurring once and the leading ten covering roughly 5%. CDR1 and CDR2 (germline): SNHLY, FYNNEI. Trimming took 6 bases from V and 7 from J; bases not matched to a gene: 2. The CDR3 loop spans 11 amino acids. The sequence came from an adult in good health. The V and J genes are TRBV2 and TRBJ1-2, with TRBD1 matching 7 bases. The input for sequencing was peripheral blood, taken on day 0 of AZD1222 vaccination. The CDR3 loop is CASRDRSGYTF. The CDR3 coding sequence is TGTGCCAGCAGGGACAGGTCTGGCTACACCTTC.